A single sample gave rise to the 5 T cell receptor beta chains below, sequenced in a study of blood T cell repertoires in COVID-19. The table came from immunoSEQ multiplex PCR; TCRdb's copy has only in-frame clones and leaves some out. The sample has approximately 350,000 clones; roughly nine tenths are singletons. Source material: PBMCs or T cells enriched from blood (not recorded which). All receptors derive from a woman aged 25 to 39 who had recovered from COVID-19.

This clone was recorded once. The chain carries TRBV29-1 and TRBJ2-5; D is uncertain. The germline V gene has CDR1 SQVTM and CDR2 ANQGSEA. This CDR3 has 12 residues. Trimming pared 6 bases from V and 1 base from J, leaving 9 bases between. The CDR3 sequence: CSVPGFQETQYF. The CDR3 coding sequence is TGCAGCGTACCGGGTTTCCAAGAGACCCAGTACTTC.

J is TRBJ2-3 and V is TRBV13, with unresolved D. The CDR3 runs to 14 residues. In germline, CDR1 is PRHDT, CDR2 FYEKMQ (reference sequence). The V and J ends lost 2 bases and 0 bases respectively, with 6 bases between them. The CDR3 protein is CASSLKASTDTQYF. CDR3 bases: TGTGCCAGCAGCTTAAAAGCGAGCACAGATACGCAGTATTTT.

There are a few counts of this clone. The chain combines TRBV7-3 with TRBJ1-5; no firm D call. The CDR3 has 16 amino acids. The germline gives CDR1 SGHTA, CDR2 FQGTGA. Trimming cost V 3 bases and J 1 base, with 13 bases left between them. DNA of the CDR3: TGTGCCAGCAGCTTCCGGTGGAGGGCGAGCAATCAGCCCCAGCATTTT. Translation: CASSFRWRASNQPQHF. The whole variable domain, filled in from reference TRBV7-3 and TRBJ1-5, reads GAGVSQTPSNKVTEKGKYVELRCDPISGHTALYWYRQSLGQGPEFLIYFQGTGAADDSGLPNDRFFAVRPEGSVSTLKIQRTERGDSAVYLCASSFRWRASNQPQHFGDGTRLSIL.

The CDR3 sequence: CASSPRDRDYGYTF. CDR3 coding DNA: TGTGCCAGCAGTCCCCGGGACAGGGACTATGGCTACACCTTC. The rearrangement links TRBV6-5 to TRBJ1-2; 9 bases match TRBD1. V dropped 5 bases and J dropped 3; count of bases not matched to a gene: 4. The CDR3 sequence is 14 residues long. In germline, CDR1 is MNHEY, CDR2 SVGAGI.

The chain joins TRBV19 to TRBJ1-1; TRBD1 is a possible D gene (6 bases). V was cut by 3 bases and J by 11 bases, with 16 bases left in between. CDR1 and CDR2 (germline): LNHDA, SQIVND (reference sequence). This CDR3 contains 13 residues. The CDR3 DNA is TGTGCCAGTAGTATTACAGGGATGGGGGATGCTTTCTTT. Protein: CASSITGMGDAFF.